These 28 T cell receptor beta chains share one sample of origin, sequenced in a study of T cell responses to AZD1222 COVID-19 vaccine. The protocol was immunoSEQ multiplex PCR, while the TCRdb copy is restricted to in-frame clones and leaves out a portion. Among about 150,000 clones listed, around nine tenths were seen once. The material was peripheral blood, obtained on day 0 of AZD1222 vaccination. These receptors were collected from an adult in good health.

The chain joins TRBV30 to TRBJ1-3; D is uncertain. Germline values: CDR1 GTSNPN, CDR2 SVGIG (reference sequence). The CDR3 sequence is 11 residues long. V lost 1 base to trimming and J lost 3 bases, with 1 base between them. CDR3 region: CAWSGGNTIYF. The CDR3 bases are TGTGCCTGGAGTGGTGGAAACACCATATATTTT.

The CDR3 nucleotides are TGCGCCAGGGAGGGGGCTAGCGGGGGGCTCAGCACAGATACGCAGTATTTT. It yields the protein CAREGASGGLSTDTQYF. This chain uses TRBV10-1 with TRBJ2-3, with 11 positions matching TRBD2. This CDR3 spans 17 amino acids. J was trimmed by 0 bases and V by 9 bases; bases with no gene match: 11. Looked up from germline, CDR1 is WNHNN and CDR2 is SYGVQD (reference sequence).

There are a few counts of this clone. This chain uses TRBV6-6 with TRBJ1-1, with unresolved D. Germline-derived CDR1 and CDR2 are MNHNY and SVGAGI (reference sequence). This CDR3 has 13 residues. V dropped 2 bases and J dropped 1 base, with 5 bases sitting between them. The CDR3, as DNA: TGTGCCAGCAGTTACAGGTCGAACACTGAAGCTTTCTTT. Its translation: CASSYRSNTEAFF.

This clone has more than one count but fewer than ten. CDR3 coding DNA: TGTGCCAGCAAACAGCGGGAGGGCCGGGTTGAGACCCAGTACTTC. Translation: CASKQREGRVETQYF. The chain employs TRBV6-5 and TRBJ2-5; 10 bases line up with TRBD2. Germline CDR1 MNHEY, CDR2 SVGAGI. This CDR3 region has 15 residues. V lost 7 bases, J lost 5 bases, and 10 bases stayed unmatched.

The chain carries TRBV5-1 and TRBJ2-7; D unresolved. V lost 5 bases and J lost 5, with 14 bases in between. Germline assignment: CDR1 SGHRS and CDR2 YFSETQ. The CDR3 loop spans 13 amino acids. In DNA form, the CDR3 reads TGCGCCAGCAGAAGTGACCTACCCAACGAGCAGTACTTC. Translating it yields CASRSDLPNEQYF.

The chain links TRBV9 to TRBJ2-2; D may be TRBD2 (7 bases). Germline V gene sequence: CDR1 SGDLS, CDR2 YYNGEE. V was cut by 3 bases and J by 2 bases, with 14 bases left in between. The CDR3 loop spans 16 amino acids. Here the CDR3 DNA reads TGTGCCAGCAGCGCTCACGGGGGGCTAAACACCGGGGAGCTGTTTTTT. This gives the protein CASSAHGGLNTGELFF.

The DNA for the CDR3 is TGTGCCAGCAGTTACGGCGGGGCAGATGGCTACACCTTC. Protein sequence: CASSYGGADGYTF. The J gene is TRBJ1-2, the V gene TRBV6-5, with D maybe TRBD1 (5 bases). The CDR3 runs to 13 residues. Looked up from germline, CDR1 is MNHEY and CDR2 is SVGAGI. V lost 2 bases to trimming and J lost 6 bases, with 10 bases between them.

The rearrangement uses TRBV6-5 and TRBJ1-5, with unresolved D. The CDR3 extends over 15 amino acids. The V gene lost 0 bases and the J gene lost 3 bases, with 9 bases spanning the gap. Per germline, CDR1 MNHEY and CDR2 SVGAGI. CDR3 DNA: TGTGCCAGCAGTTACTCCCGTTCTTCCAATCAGCCCCAGCATTTT. This codes for CASSYSRSSNQPQHF.

The chain is built from TRBV6-6 and TRBJ2-3; D is ambiguous. From germline, CDR1 is MNHNY and CDR2 SVGAGI (reference sequence). The V and J ends lost 0 bases and 6 bases respectively, with 10 bases between them. The CDR3 loop spans 14 amino acids. CDR3 in amino acids: CASSYSEVVDTQYF. Written as DNA, the CDR3 is TGTGCCAGCAGTTACTCTGAGGTGGTGGATACGCAGTATTTT.

The chain carries TRBV6-5 and TRBJ2-7, with D perhaps TRBD2 (5 bases). The V gene's germline CDR1 is MNHEY and CDR2 SVGAGI. The ends were cut back, 0 bases at V and 6 bases at J, with 9 bases in the middle. The CDR3 is made up of 13 amino acids. The CDR3 spells CASSYSSGGEQYF. The CDR3 coding sequence is TGTGCCAGCAGTTACTCGAGCGGTGGCGAGCAGTACTTC.

CDR3 in DNA: TGTGCCAGCAGCTTACACGCCCAAGAGACCCAGTACTTC. It translates to CASSLHAQETQYF. The rearrangement uses TRBV11-2 and TRBJ2-5, with D unresolved. In germline, CDR1 is SGHAT, CDR2 FQNNGV. Trimming cost V 2 bases and J 1 base, with 5 bases left between them. This CDR3 comprises 13 residues.

The chain recombines TRBV2 with TRBJ1-1; 7 nucleotides match TRBD1. This CDR3 has 14 residues. The germline V gene encodes CDR1 SNHLY and CDR2 FYNNEI. The V segment lost 7 bases and the J segment 4 bases; nucleotides outside the gene matches: 9. The chain's CDR3 is CASIYRGWITEAFF. CDR3 DNA: TGTGCCAGCATCTACAGGGGATGGATCACTGAAGCTTTCTTT.

This sequence joins TRBV7-9 and TRBJ2-7; 13 bases fit TRBD2. The J segment lost 2 bases and the V segment lost 8 bases, leaving 3 bases of the junction unmatched. The germline V gene encodes CDR1 SEHNR and CDR2 FQNEAQ (reference sequence). This CDR3 has 14 amino acids. The CDR3 nucleotides are TGTGCCAGCGAAACTAGCGGGGGGGCCTACGAGCAGTACTTC. This translates into CASETSGGAYEQYF. Full variable domain (remainder filled in from reference TRBV7-9 and TRBJ2-7): DTGVSQNPRHKITKRGQNVTFRCDPISEHNRLYWYRQTLGQGPEFLTYFQNEAQLEKSRLLSDRFSAERPKGSFSTLEIQRTEQGDSAMYLCASETSGGAYEQYFGPGTRLTVT.

This chain links TRBV3-1 (or the pseudogene TRBV3-2) with TRBJ1-1; D is undetermined. Germline values: CDR1 LGHDT, CDR2 YNNKEL (reference sequence). The CDR3 loop spans 16 amino acids. Trimming left V 4 bases short and J 5 bases short, with 20 bases between. In nucleotides, the CDR3 is TGTGCCAGCAGCCCAGGTAAGAACAGATTGAGAACTGAAGCTTTCTTT. Residues: CASSPGKNRLRTEAFF.

The chain recombines TRBV18 with TRBJ1-6; weak D call: TRBD1 (5 bases). The CDR3 consists of 13 residues. V dropped 3 bases and J dropped 7 bases, with 7 bases sitting between them. CDR1 is KGHSH, CDR2 LQKENI, per germline. The CDR3 loop reads CASSPSGNSPLHF. The CDR3 region has the DNA TGTGCCAGCTCACCCTCAGGGAATTCACCCCTCCACTTT.

V gene TRBV28 combines with J gene TRBJ2-5, with 7 bases identical to TRBD1. CDR1 and CDR2 from the germline V gene are MDHEN and SYDVKM. Losses at the gene ends were 3 bases for V and 5 bases for J; bases not matched to a gene: 3. This CDR3 has 13 residues. The CDR3 reads CASSLGQTETQYF. CDR3 coding DNA: TGTGCCAGCAGTTTGGGACAGACCGAGACCCAGTACTTC.

This clone showed up just once. The chain recombines TRBV19 with TRBJ1-2; 7 nucleotides align to TRBD1. The CDR3 covers 15 residues. The V gene's germline CDR1 is LNHDA and CDR2 SQIVND (reference sequence). The J segment lost 2 bases and the V segment lost 5 bases, leaving 8 bases of the junction unmatched. In DNA form, the CDR3 reads TGTGCCAGTAGTCCCTGGGACAGAAACAACTATGGCTACACCTTC. As protein: CASSPWDRNNYGYTF. The full variable domain, in which reference TRBV19 and TRBJ1-2 provide the parts outside the CDR3, is DGGITQSPKYLFRKEGQNVTLSCEQNLNHDAMYWYRQDPGQGLRLIYYSQIVNDFQKGDIAEGYSVSREKKESFPLTVTSAQKNPTAFYLCASSPWDRNNYGYTFGSGTRLTVV.

The chain uses TRBV5-6 and TRBJ1-1, with D uncertain. Trimming took off 4 bases at V and 10 bases at J, with 14 bases between the two ends. The CDR3 has 12 residues. The germline gives CDR1 SGHDT, CDR2 YYEEEE. CDR3 coding DNA: TGTGCCAGCAGCGCGTCCATCACGCGAGCTTTCTTT. Protein product: CASSASITRAFF.

The rearrangement uses TRBV30 and TRBJ1-2, with 7 positions matching TRBD1. There are 13 residues in the CDR3. CDR1 GTSNPN and CDR2 SVGIG come from the germline V gene (reference sequence). V trimming: 4 bases; J trimming: 4 bases; junction bases outside the gene matches: 6. This chain's CDR3 is CAWNRQGSYGYTF. CDR3 coding DNA: TGTGCCTGGAATCGACAGGGTAGCTATGGCTACACCTTC.

The chain has TRBV3-1 (or the pseudogene TRBV3-2) and TRBJ2-1; 8 bases are a match to TRBD2. Germline CDR1 and CDR2: LGHDT and YNNKEL (reference sequence). J lost 8 bases, V lost 3 bases, and 3 bases had no gene match. The CDR3 spans 13 residues. The CDR3 sequence: CASSHGTRYEQFF. In DNA, the CDR3 is TGTGCCAGCAGCCACGGGACTAGATATGAGCAGTTCTTC.

This chain connects TRBV7-9 to TRBJ1-1; D is uncertain. CDR3 length: 17 amino acids. Germline CDR1 is SEHNR and CDR2 is FQNEAQ (reference sequence). V gave up 4 bases and J gave up 2 bases, with 20 bases separating them. CDR3 nucleotide sequence: TGTGCCAGCAGCTCTCGAACCGGACGGACGAAAAACACTGAAGCTTTCTTT. It is translated as CASSSRTGRTKNTEAFF.

The chain recombines TRBV7-9 with TRBJ2-7; D perhaps matches TRBD1 (6 bases). The germline CDR1 and CDR2 sequences are SEHNR and FQNEAQ (reference sequence). The CDR3 has 14 residues. Between the trimmed V and J ends, which lost 0 bases and 2 bases, there was a span of 8 bases. CDR3 in amino acids: CASSLAGAAYEQYF. The DNA for the CDR3 is TGTGCCAGCAGCTTAGCGGGGGCTGCCTACGAGCAGTACTTC.

The chain couples TRBV27 to TRBJ2-7; possible D gene TRBD2, 5 bases. The germline V gene has CDR1 MNHEY and CDR2 SMNVEV (reference sequence). This CDR3 spans 14 amino acids. Trimming removed 5 bases from V and 0 bases from J, with 11 bases in between. The CDR3: CASSARRGSYEQYF. The CDR3 coding sequence is TGTGCCAGCAGTGCCCGTCGGGGCTCCTACGAGCAGTACTTC.

CDR3 sequence: CASSPGTRRNEQFF. As DNA, the CDR3 is TGTGCCAGCTCACCAGGGACTAGGAGGAATGAGCAGTTCTTC. The chain combines TRBV18 with TRBJ2-1; 8 nucleotides align to TRBD2. V trimming: 2 bases; J trimming: 7 bases; junction bases outside the gene matches: 4. The CDR3 length is 14 residues. CDR1 KGHSH and CDR2 LQKENI come from the germline V gene.

As DNA, the CDR3 is TGTGCCAGCAGCTTATCCGGACAGGGGGCTTGGTATGGGGCCAACGTCCTGACTTTC. It is translated as CASSLSGQGAWYGANVLTF. V gene TRBV13 combines with J gene TRBJ2-6; TRBD1 agrees at 11 bases. V lost 2 bases and J lost 3; bases outside the gene matches: 9. This CDR3 contains 19 residues. Germline V gene data show CDR1 as PRHDT and CDR2 as FYEKMQ (reference sequence).

The chain is built from TRBV5-1 and TRBJ1-2; 7 nucleotides line up with TRBD1. Germline CDR1 and CDR2: SGHRS and YFSETQ. V gave up 4 bases and J gave up 4 bases; unmatched junction bases: 7. The CDR3 is 14 residues long. DNA of the CDR3: TGCGCCAGCAGCACCACCGGGACAGCCTATGGCTACACCTTC. Translating gives CASSTTGTAYGYTF.

V is TRBV30 and J is TRBJ1-2; a possible D gene is TRBD1 (6 bases). The CDR3 has 14 amino acids. From germline, CDR1 is GTSNPN and CDR2 SVGIG (reference sequence). The V and J ends lost 0 bases and 7 bases respectively, with 15 bases between them. The CDR3 coding sequence is TGTGCCTGGAGTGTAGCAGGGGCAAGTCGTGGCTACACCTTC. Its translation is CAWSVAGASRGYTF.

This clone has only a few counts. V usage is TRBV19 and J usage is TRBJ1-2; tentative D call: TRBD1 (6 bases). The CDR3 contains 16 residues. Germline-derived CDR1 and CDR2 are LNHDA and SQIVND (reference sequence). The V gene lost 3 bases and the J gene lost 4 bases, with 18 bases spanning the gap. The chain's CDR3 is CASSISGPRGGYGYTF. The CDR3 nucleotides are TGTGCCAGTAGTATCTCCGGGCCCAGGGGAGGCTATGGCTACACCTTC.